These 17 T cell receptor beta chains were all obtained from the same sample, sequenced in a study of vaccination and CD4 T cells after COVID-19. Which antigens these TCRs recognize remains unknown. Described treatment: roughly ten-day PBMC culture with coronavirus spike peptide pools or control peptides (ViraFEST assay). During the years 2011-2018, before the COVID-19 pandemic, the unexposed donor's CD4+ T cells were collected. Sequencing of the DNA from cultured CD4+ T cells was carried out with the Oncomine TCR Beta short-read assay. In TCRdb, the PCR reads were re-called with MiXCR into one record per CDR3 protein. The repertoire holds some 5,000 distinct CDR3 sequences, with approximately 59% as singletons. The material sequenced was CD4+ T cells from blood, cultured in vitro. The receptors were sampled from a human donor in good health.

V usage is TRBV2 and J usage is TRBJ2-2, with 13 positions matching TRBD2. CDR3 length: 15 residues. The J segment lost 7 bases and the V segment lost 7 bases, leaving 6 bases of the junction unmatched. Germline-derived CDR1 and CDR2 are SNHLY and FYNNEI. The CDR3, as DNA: TGTGCCAGCACCGGACTAGCGGGAGTCGGCGGGGAGCTGTTTTTT. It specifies CASTGLAGVGGELFF.

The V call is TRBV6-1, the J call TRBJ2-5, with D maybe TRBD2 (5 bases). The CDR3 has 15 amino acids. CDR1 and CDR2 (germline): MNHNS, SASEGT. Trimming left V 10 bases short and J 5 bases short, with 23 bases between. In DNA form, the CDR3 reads TGTGCCACTAGGGTCGGGAAGGGAAAGCAGGAGACCCAGTACTTC. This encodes CATRVGKGKQETQYF.

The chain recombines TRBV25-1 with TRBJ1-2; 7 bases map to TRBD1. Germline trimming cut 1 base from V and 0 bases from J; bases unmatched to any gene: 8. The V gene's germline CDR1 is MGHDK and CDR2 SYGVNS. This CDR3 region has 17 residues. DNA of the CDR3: TGTGCCAGCAGTGAATCCCTGACCGGGACAGCTAACTATGGCTACACCTTC. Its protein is CASSESLTGTANYGYTF.

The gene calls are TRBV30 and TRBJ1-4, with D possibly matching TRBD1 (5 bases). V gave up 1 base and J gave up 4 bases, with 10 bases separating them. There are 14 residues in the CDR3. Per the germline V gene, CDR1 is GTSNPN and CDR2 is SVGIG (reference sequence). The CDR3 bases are TGTGCCTGGAGTGCAGGGTTGGGTAATGAAAAACTGTTTTTT. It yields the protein CAWSAGLGNEKLFF.

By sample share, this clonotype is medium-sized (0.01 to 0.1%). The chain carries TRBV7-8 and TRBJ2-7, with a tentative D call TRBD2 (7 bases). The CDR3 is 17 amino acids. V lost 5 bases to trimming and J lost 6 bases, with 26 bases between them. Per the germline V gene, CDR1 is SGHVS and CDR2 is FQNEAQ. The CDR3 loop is CASSPPLRENPRGEQYF. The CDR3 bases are TGTGCCAGCAGCCCCCCCTTGCGGGAGAATCCCAGGGGCGAGCAGTACTTC.

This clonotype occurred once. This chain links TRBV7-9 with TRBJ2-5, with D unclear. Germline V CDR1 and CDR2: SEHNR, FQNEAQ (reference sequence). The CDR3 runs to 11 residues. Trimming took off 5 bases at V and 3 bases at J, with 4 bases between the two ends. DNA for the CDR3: TGTGCCAGCAGCGTTGAAGAGACCCAGTACTTC. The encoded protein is CASSVEETQYF.

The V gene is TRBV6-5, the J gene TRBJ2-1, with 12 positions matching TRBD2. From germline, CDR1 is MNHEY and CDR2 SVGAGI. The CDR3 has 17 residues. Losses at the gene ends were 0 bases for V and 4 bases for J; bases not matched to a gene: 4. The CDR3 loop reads CASSYSITSGGYNEQFF. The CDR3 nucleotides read TGTGCCAGCAGTTACTCGATTACTAGCGGGGGGTACAATGAGCAGTTCTTC.

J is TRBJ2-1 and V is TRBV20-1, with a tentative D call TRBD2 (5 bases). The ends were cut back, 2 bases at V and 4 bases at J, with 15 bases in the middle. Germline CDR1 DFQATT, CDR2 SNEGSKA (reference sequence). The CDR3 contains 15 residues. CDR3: CSARSRGRKYNEQFF. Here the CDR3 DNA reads TGCAGTGCTAGATCCAGAGGGCGAAAGTACAATGAGCAGTTCTTC.

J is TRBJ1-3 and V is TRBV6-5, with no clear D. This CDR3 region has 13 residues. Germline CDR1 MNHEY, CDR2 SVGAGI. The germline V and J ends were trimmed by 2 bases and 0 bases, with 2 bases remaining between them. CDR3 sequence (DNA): TGTGCCAGCAGTTACCGCTCTGGAAACACCATATATTTT. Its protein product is CASSYRSGNTIYF.

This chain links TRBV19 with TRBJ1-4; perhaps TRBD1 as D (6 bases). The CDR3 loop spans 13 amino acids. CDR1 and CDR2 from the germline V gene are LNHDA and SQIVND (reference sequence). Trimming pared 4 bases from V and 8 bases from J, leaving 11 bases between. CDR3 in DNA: TGTGCCAGTAGTAAGGGGGTGCGAGAAAAACTGTTTTTT. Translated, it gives CASSKGVREKLFF.

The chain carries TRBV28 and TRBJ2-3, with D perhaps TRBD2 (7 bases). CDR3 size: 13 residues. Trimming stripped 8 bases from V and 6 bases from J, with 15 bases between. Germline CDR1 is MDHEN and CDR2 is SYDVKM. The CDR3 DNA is TGTGCCAGCGGGGGGGGCCAATTTGATACGCAGTATTTT. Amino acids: CASGGGQFDTQYF. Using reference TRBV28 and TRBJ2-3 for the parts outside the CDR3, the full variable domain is DVKVTQSSRYLVKRTGEKVFLECVQDMDHENMFWYRQDPGLGLRLIYFSYDVKMKEKGDIPEGYSVSREKKERFSLILESASTNQTSMYLCASGGGQFDTQYFGPGTRLTVL.

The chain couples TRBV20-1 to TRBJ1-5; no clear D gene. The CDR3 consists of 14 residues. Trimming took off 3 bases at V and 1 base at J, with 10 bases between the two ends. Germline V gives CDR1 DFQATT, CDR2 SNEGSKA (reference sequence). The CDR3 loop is CSASEGGSNQPQHF. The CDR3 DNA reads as TGCAGTGCTAGCGAGGGTGGAAGCAATCAGCCCCAGCATTTT.

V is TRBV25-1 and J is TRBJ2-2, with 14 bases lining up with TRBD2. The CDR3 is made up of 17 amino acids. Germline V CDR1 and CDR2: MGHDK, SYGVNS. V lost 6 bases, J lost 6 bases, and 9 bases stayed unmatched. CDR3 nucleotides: TGTGCCAGCAGCCGCTGGGGACTAGCGGGGGTCTCCGGGGAGCTGTTTTTT. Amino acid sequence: CASSRWGLAGVSGELFF.

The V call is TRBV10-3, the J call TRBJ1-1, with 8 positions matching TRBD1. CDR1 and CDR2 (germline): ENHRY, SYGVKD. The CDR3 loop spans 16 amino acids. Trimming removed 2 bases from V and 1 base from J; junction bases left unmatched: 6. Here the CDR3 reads CAISENSGTGNTEAFF. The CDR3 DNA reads TGTGCCATCAGTGAGAATTCCGGGACAGGGAACACTGAAGCTTTCTTT.

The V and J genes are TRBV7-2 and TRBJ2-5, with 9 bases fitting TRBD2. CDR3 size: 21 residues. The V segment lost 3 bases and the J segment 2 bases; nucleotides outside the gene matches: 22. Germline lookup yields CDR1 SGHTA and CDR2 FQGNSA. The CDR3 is CASSLSRWRPDGAGGQETQYF. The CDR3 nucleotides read TGTGCCAGCAGCTTGTCTAGATGGAGACCAGATGGGGCGGGGGGGCAAGAGACCCAGTACTTC.

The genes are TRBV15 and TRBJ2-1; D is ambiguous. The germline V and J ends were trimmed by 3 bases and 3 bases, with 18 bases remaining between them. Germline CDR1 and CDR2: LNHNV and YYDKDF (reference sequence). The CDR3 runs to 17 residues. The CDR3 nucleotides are TGTGCCACCAGCAGCCCCCTAGGGTTTACCGTCTACAATGAGCAGTTCTTC. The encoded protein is CATSSPLGFTVYNEQFF.

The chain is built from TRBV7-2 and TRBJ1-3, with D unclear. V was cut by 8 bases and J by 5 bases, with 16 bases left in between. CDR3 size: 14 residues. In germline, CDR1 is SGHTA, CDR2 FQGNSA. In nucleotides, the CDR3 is TGTGCCAGCGGCCACGGCGGCAGCCGAAACACCATATATTTT. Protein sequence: CASGHGGSRNTIYF.